This note documents a single T cell receptor beta chain sequence. What it recognizes is unknown. This entry is derived from a study of T-cell memory formation after mild COVID-19. Study-wide results and caveats: The main location of contracting CD4+ clones was CM and EM, and that of contracting CD8+ clones was EMRA. There was a balanced CD4/CD8 profile in clones contracting day 15 to 85, and later expanders leaned CD4+. Some responding clones appeared in pre-infection memory, suggesting cross-reactive memory joined.

V trimming: 4 bases; J trimming: 1 base; junction bases outside the gene matches: 3. CDR3 size: 17 residues. Germline V gives CDR1 ENHRY, CDR2 SYGVKD. Employing constant-segment primers, 5'RACE generated TCR alpha and TCR beta cDNA libraries bearing sample barcodes and UMIs. TCRdb itself ran the 5' RACE reads through MiXCR, one entry per CDR3 protein. The repertoire holds roughly 220,000 distinct CDR3 sequences, with around 9.5% as singletons. The V call is TRBV10-3, the J call TRBJ2-3, with 15 bases that match TRBD2. The source of this sequence is a man aged 18 to 30 who had mild COVID-19 (a few samples of this study predate the infection). Cell type and time point are not known. The sample was PBMCs or a T cell subset sorted from them (not recorded which). CDR3 nucleotide sequence: TGTGCCATCAGTGGAGGACTAGCGGGGGGGGGCACAGATACGCAGTATTTT. This codes for CAISGGLAGGGTDTQYF.